The sequence of this T cell receptor (beta chain) was determined in a study of cytomegalovirus exposure and HLA in healthy donors. J gave up 9 bases and V 4 bases, and 12 bases lay outside the gene matches. Germline V gene data show CDR1 as PRHDT and CDR2 as FYEKMQ (reference sequence). The CDR3 sequence is 16 residues long. Vbeta (60) and Jbeta (13) primers were used in the PCR. TCRdb keeps only in-frame clones here, not all; method: immunoSEQ multiplex PCR. The sample lists hundreds of thousands of clones; 82% were seen once. Study-wide results and caveats: A prior analysis recorded that most TCR beta V segments were productive about 87% or about 30% of the time. Most TCR sequences were seen very rarely across donors, but some public TCRs occurred in many. An analysis was carried out at a later point. It showed that HLA-associated TCR beta chains were more clonally expanded than equally common non-associated chains. CMV antigen specificity of three CMV-associated chains was confirmed in vitro.

Worth noting for this clone: Its cognate antigen is unknown.

J is TRBJ2-1 and V is TRBV13, with 10 bases aligning to TRBD2. Sequencing was done on a sample of PBMCs. This clonotype was obtained from a woman between 40 and 50 years old in good health and CMV-seronegative. CDR3 in amino acids: CASSSSAGGVSFEQFF. The CDR3 DNA reads as TGTGCCAGCAGCTCCTCAGCGGGGGGGGTCTCGTTTGAGCAGTTCTTC.